The rows below give T cell receptor beta chains drawn from one sample of a study of T cell responses to AZD1222 COVID-19 vaccine. Here immunoSEQ multiplex PCR was the method, and the copy in TCRdb shows in-frame clones only, minus some. The repertoire consists of more than 95,000 clones, with around 87% occurring once and the leading ten covering about 9.4%. Sequenced here: peripheral blood, sampled on day 0 of AZD1222 vaccination. The receptors come from an adult in good health. The CDR3 runs from the conserved cysteine through the conserved F or W. D genes are given only for firm matches. A clone size is listed for some rows: how often the clone was seen (once, few, many), or a class if it is expanded.

NA,TRBD2,TRBV7-2,TRBJ2-5,TGTGCCAGCAGCTTACGCAGCGGGAGTTGGGAAGAGACCCAGTACTTC,CASSLRSGSWEETQYF
NA,NA,TRBV28,TRBJ2-1,TGTGCCAGCAGTTTTGGAGGGAACGGTCAAGTGCGGTTCTTC,CASSFGGNGQVRFF
NA,TRBD2,TRBV3-1/TRBV3-2,TRBJ2-1,TGTGCCAGCAGCCCATGGGCTAGCGGGGCGCAAAATGAGCAGTTCTTC,CASSPWASGAQNEQFF
NA,NA,TRBV29-1,TRBJ2-1,TGCAGCGTTGAAGACGGGGGAAAGGGTGAGCAGTTCTTC,CSVEDGGKGEQFF
NA,TRBD2,TRBV7-3,TRBJ2-1,TGTGCCAGCAGCTTAAGGGAGGGTGAGCAGTTCTTC,CASSLREGEQFF
NA,TRBD2,TRBV5-1,TRBJ2-7,TGCGCCAGCAGCTTGGTAGCGGGGGGAGTCGAGCAGTACTTC,CASSLVAGGVEQYF
NA,TRBD1,TRBV7-8,TRBJ1-5,TGTGCCAGCAGCCTGACAGGGAATAATCAGCCCCAGCATTTT,CASSLTGNNQPQHF
many,NA,TRBV6-2/TRBV6-3,TRBJ1-5,TGTGCCAGCAGTTACTCCCTCCGAGAAAGATGGCCCGGCAATCAGCCCCAGCATTTT,CASSYSLRERWPGNQPQHF
NA,TRBD1,TRBV30,TRBJ2-4,TGTGCCTGGAGCCCGGGACAGGGGAACATTCAGTACTTC,CAWSPGQGNIQYF
once,NA,TRBV2,TRBJ2-5,TGTGCCACAGGCCCGGAGGCAGCGACCCAGTACTTC,CATGPEAATQYF
NA,NA,TRBV4-3,TRBJ2-6,TGCGCCAGCAGCCCTCACCCTACTGGGGCCAACGTCCTGACTTTC,CASSPHPTGANVLTF
NA,NA,TRBV9,TRBJ2-3,TGTGCCAGCAGCGTAGCCAGGGGAGCAGATACGCAGTATTTT,CASSVARGADTQYF
NA,NA,TRBV20-1,TRBJ1-6,TGCAGTGCTAGAGGATCACCCCTCCACTTT,CSARGSPLHF
NA,NA,TRBV4-2,TRBJ1-4,TGTGCCAGCAGCCAAGATGGCCCGGGGTTGCGTGAAAAACTGTTTTTT,CASSQDGPGLREKLFF
NA,NA,TRBV23-1,TRBJ2-7,TGCGCCAGCAGACACGCCGGGAGCGGCGGGTTCGAGCAGTACTTC,CASRHAGSGGFEQYF
NA,TRBD2,TRBV14,TRBJ2-5,TGTGCCAGCAGCCAAGGGCGGGGGGAGACCCAGTACTTC,CASSQGRGETQYF
few,NA,TRBV5-6,TRBJ1-5,TGTGCCAGCAGCTTAACAGGGTCGGGGAATCAGCCCCAGCATTTT,CASSLTGSGNQPQHF
NA,NA,TRBV7-2,TRBJ1-4,TGTGCCAGCAGCCAGTCGCGGGGGGCTAATGAAAAACTGTTTTTT,CASSQSRGANEKLFF
NA,NA,TRBV27,TRBJ2-2,TGTGCCAGCAGTCTGCGACACGGGAACACCGGGGAGCTGTTTTTT,CASSLRHGNTGELFF
NA,NA,TRBV7-3,TRBJ2-1,TGTGCCAGCAGCTTATTCGCTAGTCATGAGCAGTTCTTC,CASSLFASHEQFF
NA,NA,TRBV29-1,TRBJ2-5,TGCAGCGTTGAAGATCGTTGGGGGCGCACGGAGACCCAGTACTTC,CSVEDRWGRTETQYF
NA,NA,TRBV9,TRBJ1-2,TGTGCCAGCAGCGTAGTACCCACTAACTATGGCTACACCTTC,CASSVVPTNYGYTF
NA,TRBD1,TRBV4-3,TRBJ1-1,TGCGCCAGCAGCCAAGTAGGGGGGACAGGGGGCTTGTTCTTT,CASSQVGGTGGLFF
NA,NA,TRBV6-1,TRBJ1-5,TGTGCCAGCAGTGAAGGAGGGTTGGATCAGCCCCAGCATTTT,CASSEGGLDQPQHF
NA,TRBD1,TRBV9,TRBJ1-5,TGTGCCAGCAGCGTACCCGACAGGGTGGGCAATCAGCCCCAGCATTTT,CASSVPDRVGNQPQHF
NA,NA,TRBV6-6,TRBJ1-5,TGTGCCAGCAGTCATTTACGCGATCAGCCCCAGCATTTT,CASSHLRDQPQHF
NA,NA,TRBV6-5,TRBJ2-3,TGTGCCAGCAGTTACACCCGGGCCACAGATACGCAGTATTTT,CASSYTRATDTQYF
NA,TRBD2,TRBV5-1,TRBJ2-7,TGCGCCAGCAGCTTGGTCCTAGCGGGGCCCTACGAGCAGTACTTC,CASSLVLAGPYEQYF